Listed below are T cell receptor beta chains from one sample, sequenced in a study of control samples from healthy donors and cancer patients. Repertoires were generated with immunoSEQ multiplex PCR, while TCRdb's copy carries only in-frame clones and drops some. The top ten clones hold roughly 15% of a sample with 250,000 to 300,000 clones, around 79% of them seen once. The sequenced sample consisted of PBMCs. The receptors derive from a woman aged 60-75 years with lung cancer. Each CDR3 is given with its conserved first and last residue. Fields, in order: D gene, V gene, clone size, J gene, CDR3 DNA, CDR3 protein. The D gene is left open where the match is weak. Some rows have no size entry. The others give once, few or many, or a class for an expanded clone.

TRBD1	TRBV6-5	.	TRBJ2-3	TGTGCCAGTCCCTACAGGGGGCCTGGCACAGATACGCAGTATTTT	CASPYRGPGTDTQYF
.	TRBV28	.	TRBJ2-6	TGTGCCAGCAGTTTAGGACGGAGCTCTGGGGCCAACGTCCTGACTTTC	CASSLGRSSGANVLTF
TRBD2	TRBV18	once	TRBJ2-5	TGTGCCAGCTCACCAGTGAAGACTAGCGAGTATCAAGAGACCCAGTACTTC	CASSPVKTSEYQETQYF
TRBD1	TRBV3-1/TRBV3-2	.	TRBJ1-1	TGTGCCAGCAGCCAAGATCTCTCAGGGGGCGGGAGAGAAGCTGAAGCTTTCTTT	CASSQDLSGGGREAEAFF
.	TRBV30	.	TRBJ2-3	TGTGCCTGGAGTGTATCAACCGGTAGAACGCAGTATTTT	CAWSVSTGRTQYF
.	TRBV5-1	.	TRBJ2-2	TGCGCCAGCAGCTACCGGGACACCGGGGAGCTGTTTTTT	CASSYRDTGELFF
.	TRBV27	.	TRBJ1-2	TGTGCCAGCAGTTTAATTCGACCCACAGGAGGAGACTATGGCTACACCTTC	CASSLIRPTGGDYGYTF
TRBD2	TRBV19	.	TRBJ2-1	TGTGCCAGTAGTACCCGGACTAGCGGGGGGAGCTCCTACAATGAGCAGTTCTTC	CASSTRTSGGSSYNEQFF
.	TRBV10-3	.	TRBJ1-5	TGTGCCATCAGTGAGGGACCGACAGGTCAGCCCCAGCATTTT	CAISEGPTGQPQHF
.	TRBV9	.	TRBJ1-4	TGTGCCAGCAGCGCTGGGACACCTAATAATGAAAAACTGTTTTTT	CASSAGTPNNEKLFF
.	TRBV7-8	.	TRBJ2-7	TGTGCCAGCCGGGGACGGGACGTGGAGCAGTACTTC	CASRGRDVEQYF
.	TRBV7-9	.	TRBJ2-1	TGTGCCAGCAGCTTATTGGGGGCGAGGTATGAGCAGTTCTTC	CASSLLGARYEQFF
.	TRBV2	few	TRBJ2-5	TGTGCCAGCAGTGAAGAGGCCGAGACCCAGTACTTC	CASSEEAETQYF
.	TRBV5-5	.	TRBJ2-3	TGTGCCAGCAGCCTGCTCAGACCAGACCTCACAGATACGCAGTATTTT	CASSLLRPDLTDTQYF
.	TRBV7-6	.	TRBJ2-7	TGTGCCAGCAGCTTAGCAGGGGTCAACGAGCAGTACTTC	CASSLAGVNEQYF
.	TRBV5-8	.	TRBJ2-5	TGTGCCAGCAGCTTGGTTAGCGGACTATTTGGGGAGACCCAGTACTTC	CASSLVSGLFGETQYF
.	TRBV4-1	.	TRBJ1-2	TGCGCCAGCAGCCAAGATGCCTTAGGCCGCTATGGCTACACCTTC	CASSQDALGRYGYTF
TRBD1	TRBV28	.	TRBJ1-2	TGTGCCAGCAGTTTACGGGAGGGGGCTCGTTCATTTTATGGCTACACCTTC	CASSLREGARSFYGYTF
.	TRBV19	few	TRBJ1-1	TGTGCCAGTAATTACCTGGGGGGCACTGAAGCTTTCTTT	CASNYLGGTEAFF
.	TRBV7-3	.	TRBJ1-5	TGTGCCATCCGGGCGGAGCCCCAGCATTTT	CAIRAEPQHF
.	TRBV5-5	.	TRBJ1-1	TGTGCCAGCAGCTTGGATTGGAACACTGAAGCTTTCTTT	CASSLDWNTEAFF
.	TRBV18	once	TRBJ1-2	TGTGCCAGCTCACCAGGACGGACTAACTATGGCTACACCTTC	CASSPGRTNYGYTF
TRBD2	TRBV18	.	TRBJ2-3	TGTGCCAGCTCACTCCTAGCGGGTCGCACAGATACGCAGTATTTT	CASSLLAGRTDTQYF
.	TRBV6-5	.	TRBJ1-1	TGTGCCAGCAGTTATGACACTGAAGCTTTCTTT	CASSYDTEAFF
.	TRBV30	.	TRBJ2-1	TGTGCCTGGAGTGTCGGGAGCCACAATGAGCAGTTCTTC	CAWSVGSHNEQFF
TRBD1	TRBV15	.	TRBJ2-7	TGTGCCACCAGCAGAGATCTAAGGGACAGATGGCCCGAGCAGTACTTC	CATSRDLRDRWPEQYF
.	TRBV12-3/TRBV12-4	once	TRBJ2-7	TGTGCCAGCAGTTTGTCACGAGAGCAGTACTTC	CASSLSREQYF
TRBD2	TRBV2	.	TRBJ2-7	TGTGCCAGCAGTACTAGCGGGAGGTCCGAGCAGTACTTC	CASSTSGRSEQYF
.	TRBV12-3/TRBV12-4	.	TRBJ2-7	TGTGCCAGCAGTTCCACCTACGAGCAGTACTTC	CASSSTYEQYF
.	TRBV3-1/TRBV3-2	.	TRBJ2-7	TGTGCCAGCAGCTACGGCGGGTACGAGCAGTACTTC	CASSYGGYEQYF
.	TRBV27	.	TRBJ1-3	TGTGCCAGCAGCGACCACCAAGGCCAAGGAAACACCATATATTTT	CASSDHQGQGNTIYF
.	TRBV30	.	TRBJ1-6	TGTGCCTGGAGGCAACAGGGCCGAAATTCACCCCTCCACTTT	CAWRQQGRNSPLHF
TRBD1	TRBV4-1	few	TRBJ1-2	TGCGCCAGCAGCCAAACGTCTCCTGGGACAGGGTCTAATGGCTACACCTTC	CASSQTSPGTGSNGYTF
.	TRBV30	.	TRBJ2-5	TGTGCCTGGAGTGTACGAGCAGGGTGGAAGACCCAGTACTTC	CAWSVRAGWKTQYF
.	TRBV28	.	TRBJ2-7	TGTGCCAGCAGCGTCGCGGGTTACGAGCAGTACTTC	CASSVAGYEQYF
.	TRBV7-2	.	TRBJ2-7	TGTGCCAGCAGCTTAGCAGGGACCCACGAGCAGTACTTC	CASSLAGTHEQYF
TRBD1	TRBV3-1/TRBV3-2	once	TRBJ1-4	TGTGCCAGCAGCCAACAGGGACAGGGCCTCGGAAAACTGTTTTTT	CASSQQGQGLGKLFF
.	TRBV21-1	.	TRBJ2-7	TGTGCCAGCAGCAAAGGGGGGACGCAGGTGTCCCACGAGCAGTACTTC	CASSKGGTQVSHEQYF
.	TRBV15	.	TRBJ1-1	TGTGCCACCAGCAGAGATAAGGGGATTCTGAACACTGAAGCTTTCTTT	CATSRDKGILNTEAFF
.	TRBV20-1	.	TRBJ2-3	TGCAGTGCTAGTAGCGGCGGCAGGTCCTGGGCAGATACGCAGTATTTT	CSASSGGRSWADTQYF
.	TRBV5-1	.	TRBJ1-2	TGCGCCAGCAGCTTGGACCCCAACTATGGCTACACCTTC	CASSLDPNYGYTF
.	TRBV10-1	.	TRBJ2-6	TGCGCCAGCAGTGATGGGGCGGGAAATTCTGGGGCCAACGTCCTGACTTTC	CASSDGAGNSGANVLTF
TRBD1	TRBV30	.	TRBJ1-6	TGTGCCTGGAGTGCGACAGGGGTGGGAGATTCACCCCTCCACTTT	CAWSATGVGDSPLHF
.	TRBV3-1/TRBV3-2	.	TRBJ2-1	TGTGCCAGCAGCAAGCCACGAGACGCAGACAATGAGCAGTTCTTC	CASSKPRDADNEQFF
.	TRBV5-1	.	TRBJ2-3	TGCGCCAGCAGCTTGGAGTCCTACACAGATACGCAGTATTTT	CASSLESYTDTQYF
.	TRBV28	.	TRBJ2-7	TGTGCCAGCAGTTTAACATTGCCCGAGGGCGAGCAGTACTTC	CASSLTLPEGEQYF
TRBD2	TRBV9	.	TRBJ2-3	TGTGCCAGCAGCGTAGGAACAGCGGGGGGCTCCACAGATACGCAGTATTTT	CASSVGTAGGSTDTQYF
.	TRBV9	once	TRBJ1-3	TGTGCCAGCAGCGTAGTTGTGGGGGGGGCTGGAAACACCATATATTTT	CASSVVVGGAGNTIYF
.	TRBV4-2	.	TRBJ2-7	TGTGCCAGCAGCCAAGGGATTCCGGACTCCTACGAGCAGTACTTC	CASSQGIPDSYEQYF